Below, 25 T cell receptor beta chains from the same sample are listed, as sequenced in a study of shared clonotypes between healthy human individuals. The repertoire was sequenced with immunoSEQ multiplex PCR; TCRdb's copy has only in-frame clones and lacks some. Here the sample spans about a million clones, roughly 75% being singletons. The sample comprised memory CD4+ T cells sorted from blood. Subset in this sample: CD45RA-negative fraction. These receptors were obtained from a man aged 18-30 years in good health.

This clone was seen ten or more times. The sample contains more than one DNA sequence encoding this CDR3. This rearrangement joins TRBV7-2 to TRBJ2-7; D ambiguous. Germline V CDR1 and CDR2: SGHTA, FQGNSA. This CDR3 contains 12 residues. V was trimmed by 2 bases and J by 3 bases, leaving 5 bases between them. CDR3: CASSLNNYEQYF. CDR3 bases: TGTGCCAGCAGCTTAAATAACTACGAGCAGTACTTC.

The rearrangement links TRBV5-1 to TRBJ2-7; tentative D call: TRBD2 (7 bases). From germline, CDR1 is SGHRS and CDR2 YFSETQ. The CDR3 has 15 amino acids. The V and J ends lost 4 bases and 2 bases respectively, with 16 bases between them. This CDR3 is CASSLMGGGTYEQYF. As DNA, the CDR3 is TGCGCCAGCAGCCTCATGGGAGGGGGGACCTACGAGCAGTACTTC.

This chain joins TRBV7-9 and TRBJ1-1, with a possible D match to TRBD1 (6 bases). V lost 3 bases to trimming and J lost 4 bases, with 9 bases between them. The CDR3 is 13 amino acids. In germline, CDR1 is SEHNR, CDR2 FQNEAQ (reference sequence). The DNA of the CDR3 is TGTGCCAGCAGCTTCGAAGGGGGCACTGAAGCTTTCTTT. Residues: CASSFEGGTEAFF.

The chain employs TRBV6-5 and TRBJ1-3, with D unresolved. Germline-derived CDR1 and CDR2 are MNHEY and SVGAGI. Trimming removed 5 bases at V and 4 bases at J, with 12 bases between. The CDR3 has 14 amino acids. CDR3 amino acids: CASSRGWTGNTIYF. The CDR3 bases are TGTGCCAGCAGTCGCGGCTGGACCGGAAACACCATATATTTT.

On this clone: In the same sample, other DNA sequences code for this CDR3. This rearrangement joins TRBV7-3 to TRBJ2-2; 8 bases agree with TRBD2. After removal of 5 bases from V and 5 bases from J, the junction contained 10 bases not matched to a gene. The CDR3 is made up of 16 amino acids. Germline V gene data show CDR1 as SGHTA and CDR2 as FQGTGA. The CDR3 reads CASSPRGGPSTGELFF. CDR3 DNA: TGTGCCAGCAGCCCCCGGGGGGGCCCGAGTACCGGGGAGCTGTTTTTT.

The J gene is TRBJ2-5, the V gene TRBV5-1, with D perhaps matching TRBD1 or TRBD2 (6 bases each). Deletions cut 4 bases from V and 1 base from J, with 17 bases between. The CDR3 totals 16 residues. In germline, CDR1 is SGHRS, CDR2 YFSETQ. CDR3 in amino acids: CASSGGKTGPQETQYF. The CDR3, as DNA: TGCGCCAGCAGCGGGGGGAAGACAGGACCCCAAGAGACCCAGTACTTC.

The V call is TRBV28, the J call TRBJ1-6; 7 nucleotides line up with TRBD1. The CDR3 sequence is 16 residues long. The germline V gene encodes CDR1 MDHEN and CDR2 SYDVKM. J was trimmed by 10 bases and V by 4 bases; bases with no gene match: 13. The CDR3 spells CASSSVTGQKRSPLHF. The CDR3 region has the DNA TGTGCCAGCAGTTCCGTCACGGGACAGAAGAGGTCACCCCTCCACTTT.

For this clone: The germline gene is not matched at one end of the junction; a read error may be the cause. The chain couples TRBV5-6 to TRBJ2-5; perhaps TRBD2 as D (5 bases). CDR1 is SGHDT, CDR2 YYEEEE, per germline. This CDR3 has 14 amino acids. CDR3 DNA: TGTGCCAGCAGCTTGTCACGTCTAGCCAGCGGAAATAACTTC. Its protein is CASSLSRLASGNNF.

In its sample, this clone was seen many times. This chain joins TRBV28 and TRBJ2-7; tentative D call: TRBD1 (6 bases). V was cut by 3 bases and J by 7 bases, with 25 bases left in between. CDR3 length: 17 residues. CDR1 and CDR2 (germline): MDHEN, SYDVKM. This CDR3 is CASSFSRGSSYVGEQYF. The CDR3, as DNA: TGTGCCAGCAGTTTCAGTAGGGGGTCCTCATACGTCGGGGAGCAGTACTTC.

The CDR3 spells CASSQRARTSGMNEQFF. DNA for the CDR3: TGCGCCAGCAGCCAACGAGCCCGGACTAGCGGGATGAATGAGCAGTTCTTC. The chain joins TRBV4-1 to TRBJ2-1; 12 bases match TRBD2. J gave up 7 bases and V 2 bases, and 9 bases lay outside the gene matches. The germline gives CDR1 MGHRA, CDR2 YSYEKL. The CDR3 contains 17 residues.

The chain links TRBV7-8 to TRBJ2-5; TRBD2 matches at 11 bases. CDR1 is SGHVS and CDR2 is FQNEAQ in the germline V gene. V lost 7 bases, J lost 2 bases, and 6 bases stayed unmatched. The CDR3 has 15 amino acids. The CDR3 sequence: CASKDWTSGQETQYF. The CDR3 DNA reads as TGTGCCAGCAAAGATTGGACTAGCGGGCAAGAGACCCAGTACTTC.

The J gene is TRBJ2-1, the V gene TRBV2, with 7 bases lining up with TRBD2. From germline, CDR1 is SNHLY and CDR2 FYNNEI. The CDR3 totals 13 residues. The ends lost 4 bases at V and 15 bases at J; junction bases unmatched: 12. CDR3 nucleotide sequence: TGTGCCAGCAGTGTAGACCCGGGAGGTGCGTGGTTCTTC. Its protein is CASSVDPGGAWFF.

Details on this clone: The sample holds other DNA sequences that translate to the same CDR3. The genes are TRBV15 and TRBJ1-5, with D unresolved. Germline V gene lookup returns CDR1 LNHNV and CDR2 YYDKDF (reference sequence). The CDR3 runs to 13 residues. V lost 4 bases and J 1 base, leaving 5 bases between the germline ends. The CDR3 nucleotides read TGTGCCACCAGCACCGGGAGCAATCAGCCCCAGCATTTT. Residues: CATSTGSNQPQHF.

This clone has a single count. The rearrangement joins TRBV7-9 to TRBJ1-2; D possibly corresponds to TRBD1 (6 bases). V shed 0 bases and J shed 7 bases, with 12 bases lying between them. The length of the CDR3 is 14 residues. From germline, CDR1 is SEHNR and CDR2 FQNEAQ (reference sequence). The CDR3 loop reads CASSLAPEGGGYTF. In DNA, the CDR3 is TGTGCCAGCAGCTTAGCGCCGGAAGGGGGTGGCTACACCTTC.

There are a few counts of this clone. This rearrangement joins TRBV7-6 to TRBJ2-5; D is perhaps TRBD1 (7 bases). The V end lost 5 bases, the J end lost 7 bases, and 23 bases lay between the germline ends. Germline V CDR1 and CDR2: SGHVS, FNYEAQ. The CDR3 has 16 residues. This CDR3 reads CASSLGIGGEEGTQYF. CDR3 nucleotides: TGTGCCAGCAGCCTTGGGATAGGGGGCGAGGAGGGGACCCAGTACTTC.

This sequence joins TRBV4-3 and TRBJ1-2; D remains unclear. V gave up 0 bases and J gave up 7 bases, with 15 bases separating them. In germline, CDR1 is LGHNA, CDR2 YSLEER. This CDR3 contains 15 residues. In DNA, the CDR3 is TGCGCCAGCAGCCAAGATTACGACGGCGAAGGTGGCTACACCTTC. It codes for CASSQDYDGEGGYTF.

CDR3 amino acids: CASSFSSTGTYEQYF. CDR3 in DNA: TGTGCCAGCAGTTTTAGTTCCACAGGGACCTACGAGCAGTACTTC. The chain couples TRBV28 to TRBJ2-7; tentatively, D is TRBD1 (6 bases). The V end lost 3 bases, the J end lost 2 bases, and 14 bases lay between the germline ends. The CDR3 runs 15 residues. CDR1 and CDR2 from the germline V gene are MDHEN and SYDVKM.

This chain joins TRBV29-1 and TRBJ1-2, with 8 bases fitting TRBD1. Trimming removed 7 bases from V and 4 bases from J; junction bases left unmatched: 5. Germline CDR1 and CDR2: SQVTM and ANQGSEA. This CDR3 contains 12 residues. This CDR3 reads CSAQGAGYGYTF. The CDR3 bases are TGCAGCGCCCAGGGGGCAGGCTATGGCTACACCTTC.

This rearrangement joins TRBV20-1 to TRBJ1-1; possibly TRBD1 for D (6 bases). Germline V gene lookup returns CDR1 DFQATT and CDR2 SNEGSKA (reference sequence). This CDR3 contains 11 residues. The CDR3 DNA sequence: TGCTTAGGACAGTCGAACACTGAAGCTTTCTTT. Its protein product is CLGQSNTEAFF.

As regards this clone: The sample holds other DNA sequences that translate to the same CDR3. This chain connects TRBV7-2 to TRBJ2-7; D may correspond to TRBD1 or TRBD2 (5 bases each). Germline CDR1 SGHTA, CDR2 FQGNSA. This CDR3 contains 15 residues. Trimming removed 0 bases from V and 2 bases from J, with 11 bases in between. CDR3 in DNA: TGTGCCAGCAGCTTAGCCGGGACGGGCCCCTACGAGCAGTACTTC. Amino acids: CASSLAGTGPYEQYF.

In this sample, this clone turned up a few times. The V gene is TRBV7-8, the J gene TRBJ1-1, with D possibly TRBD1 on 6 matching bases. The germline gives CDR1 SGHVS, CDR2 FQNEAQ. The V end was cut by 3 bases, the J end by 6 bases, with 11 bases between. CDR3 length equals 13 residues. DNA for the CDR3: TGTGCCAGCAGCTTGGGGGGGCGGGCTGAAGCTTTCTTT. Its translation: CASSLGGRAEAFF.

This rearrangement joins TRBV6-6 to TRBJ2-2; 7 nucleotides match TRBD1. V was clipped by 5 bases and J by 4 bases; unmatched bases: 4. The CDR3 has 14 amino acids. CDR1 is MNHNY and CDR2 is SVGAGI in the germline V gene (reference sequence). CDR3 amino acids: CASSRDRLTGELFF. CDR3 DNA sequence: TGTGCCAGCAGTCGGGACAGACTCACCGGGGAGCTGTTTTTT.

This chain links TRBV5-1 with TRBJ1-1; TRBD1 matches 9 bases. The CDR3 is 15 residues long. V gave up 2 bases and J gave up 3 bases; unmatched junction bases: 5. The V gene's germline CDR1 is SGHRS and CDR2 YFSETQ. Written as DNA, the CDR3 is TGCGCCAGCAGCTTCCGACAGGGGGTGGACACTGAAGCTTTCTTT. Amino acid sequence: CASSFRQGVDTEAFF.

The chain is built from TRBV7-8 and TRBJ1-1; the D is unclear. The CDR3 totals 16 residues. V lost 2 bases and J 3 bases, leaving 16 bases between the germline ends. Germline-derived CDR1 and CDR2 are SGHVS and FQNEAQ. CDR3 loop: CASSLLRPGEDTEAFF. The CDR3 nucleotides read TGTGCCAGCAGCTTACTCCGGCCAGGTGAAGACACTGAAGCTTTCTTT.

This clone turned up a few times. CDR3 amino acids: CASSADVQLNTEAFF. As DNA, the CDR3 is TGTGCCAGCAGTGCCGACGTACAGCTTAACACTGAAGCTTTCTTT. V and J are TRBV6-1 and TRBJ1-1; D is uncertain. Germline-derived CDR1 and CDR2 are MNHNS and SASEGT. The length of the CDR3 is 15 residues. V shed 4 bases and J shed 2 bases, with 14 bases lying between them.